This record concerns one TCR beta chain sequence. Germline V CDR1 and CDR2: ENHRY, SYGVKD. This CDR3 comprises 13 residues. With V trimmed by 4 bases and J by 8 bases, 0 bases remained unmatched. The data are from a study of blood T cell repertoires in COVID-19. Study context: Donors in the United States, Italy and Spain gave samples during acute or convalescent COVID-19. T cells, B-cell-depleted T cells, or PBMCs supplied cDNA or gDNA.

Per the study methods: Reference gene primers were amplified, and this amplification served to estimate nucleated cell counts. Using immunoSEQ multiplex PCR, the repertoire was profiled, and TCRdb retains in-frame clones only, with some absent. That table furnishes V, J and clone size, whereas the DNA furnished D and trimming. Found here are about 110,000 clones, 70% to 90% of them singletons; the top ten hold approximately 1.1%. Specimen: peripheral blood. This TCR was sampled from a human donor in a cohort sampled during active COVID-19. J is TRBJ1-6 and V is TRBV10-3; TRBD1 matches 9 bases. Here the CDR3 reads CAISGQGDSPLHF. CDR3 bases: TGTGCCATCAGTGGACAGGGGGATTCACCCCTCCACTTT.